The next 23 T cell receptor beta chains were all read from a single sample in a study of shared clonotypes between healthy human individuals. Positively selected for CCR7, the CD45RO-negative cells used as naive CD8 cells excluded terminally differentiated effector memory CD45RA+ cells. The repertoire was sequenced with immunoSEQ multiplex PCR; TCRdb's copy has only in-frame clones and lacks some. The table lists approximately 590,000 clones, 95% of them singletons, with about 0.11% in the top ten. The sequencing sample was made of naive CD8+ T cells sorted from blood. The receptors stem from a woman between 25 and 40 years old in good health.

This chain connects TRBV11-3 to TRBJ2-3; 8 positions agree with TRBD2. The length of the CDR3 is 15 residues. The V and J ends lost 0 bases and 4 bases, in that order; junction bases with no gene match: 3. Germline values: CDR1 SGHNT, CDR2 YENEEA. The CDR3 bases are TGTGCCAGCAGCTTAGAGGGGACTAGTGCAGATACGCAGTATTTT. Protein sequence: CASSLEGTSADTQYF.

The J gene is TRBJ2-5, the V gene TRBV10-3; no reliable D call. The DNA end is a closer match to TRBJ2-7, so the J assignment may be wrong. This CDR3 has 13 amino acids. Per the germline V gene, CDR1 is ENHRY and CDR2 is SYGVKD. This CDR3 is CASNSAPSYEQYF. The CDR3 DNA is TGTGCCAGCAACAGTGCCCCGTCCTACGAGCAGTACTTC.

This chain connects TRBV27 to TRBJ1-2, with 7 bases lining up with TRBD1. In germline, CDR1 is MNHEY, CDR2 SMNVEV (reference sequence). The length of the CDR3 is 17 residues. V was pared by 0 bases and J by 3 bases, with 10 bases of the junction left unmatched. The CDR3 region has the DNA TGTGCCAGCAGTTTATCAGGGGGCGCTCCCCTTTACTATGGCTACACCTTC. Translating it yields CASSLSGGAPLYYGYTF.

This clone was counted a few times. The genes are TRBV5-4 and TRBJ2-5; the D gene is possibly TRBD2 (6 bases). V was clipped by 3 bases and J by 5 bases, with 14 bases between them. The length of the CDR3 is 14 residues. In germline, CDR1 is SGHNT, CDR2 YYREEE (reference sequence). Written as DNA, the CDR3 is TGTGCCAGCAGCTCCCCCGACGGAGGGGAGACCCAGTACTTC. Translation: CASSSPDGGETQYF.

This chain links TRBV13 with TRBJ2-3, with no clear D. Trimming removed 8 bases at V and 0 bases at J, with 12 bases between. CDR1 and CDR2 (germline): PRHDT, FYEKMQ (reference sequence). The CDR3 covers 14 residues. Here the CDR3 reads CASGSLPSTDTQYF. The DNA of the CDR3 is TGTGCCAGCGGATCCCTACCGAGCACAGATACGCAGTATTTT.

V and J are TRBV2 and TRBJ2-1; 10 nucleotides match TRBD2. This CDR3 has 15 amino acids. Germline lookup yields CDR1 SNHLY and CDR2 FYNNEI. J gave up 7 bases and V 7 bases, and 10 bases lay outside the gene matches. In DNA, the CDR3 is TGTGCCAGCACTGAGGCTAGCGGGAGTAAGAATGAGCAGTTCTTC. It encodes CASTEASGSKNEQFF.

In this sample, this clone turned up once. Different DNA sequences within this sample yield the same CDR3. The V call is TRBV5-1, the J call TRBJ1-1; a possible D gene is TRBD1 (5 bases). Trimming took 0 bases from V and 8 from J, leaving 8 bases between them. This CDR3 is 12 amino acids long. Per germline, CDR1 SGHRS and CDR2 YFSETQ. DNA for the CDR3: TGCGCCAGCAGCTTGGCCGGGGGGGAAGCTTTCTTT. Amino acid sequence: CASSLAGGEAFF.

The chain links TRBV27 to TRBJ2-1; D unresolved. V was clipped by 4 bases and J by 7 bases, with 8 bases between them. Per germline, CDR1 MNHEY and CDR2 SMNVEV (reference sequence). The CDR3 has 12 amino acids. The CDR3 nucleotides are TGTGCCAGCAGTTCAGGAATAAATGAGCAGTTCTTC. It translates to CASSSGINEQFF.

This chain connects TRBV28 to TRBJ2-7, with D possibly called TRBD1 or TRBD2 (5 bases each). This CDR3 region has 14 residues. V dropped 6 bases and J dropped 6 bases, with 18 bases sitting between them. Germline V gives CDR1 MDHEN, CDR2 SYDVKM. Here the CDR3 DNA reads TGTGCCAGCAGCAGGGTGGAGGTTGGGGCCGAGCAGTACTTC. Protein sequence: CASSRVEVGAEQYF.

The CDR3 DNA follows: TGTGCCAGCAGTTACTGGCCCAACGAGCCGGAGACCCAGTACTTC. It yields the protein CASSYWPNEPETQYF. The J gene is TRBJ2-5, the V gene TRBV6-5; no definite D call. Trimming took 1 base from V and 5 from J, leaving 14 bases between them. This CDR3 region has 15 residues. Looked up from germline, CDR1 is MNHEY and CDR2 is SVGAGI.

The rearrangement joins TRBV28 to TRBJ2-7; D is tentatively TRBD1 or TRBD2 (5 bases each). The CDR3 totals 11 residues. Germline assignment: CDR1 MDHEN and CDR2 SYDVKM. CDR3 bases: TGTCCAGACTCATGGGGGTACGAGCAGTACTTC. It encodes CPDSWGYEQYF. Full variable domain (rest looked up from reference TRBV28 and TRBJ2-7): DVKVTQSSRYLVKRTGEKVFLECVQDMDHENMFWYRQDPGLGLRLIYFSYDVKMKEKGDIPEGYSVSREKKERFSLILESASTNQTSMYLCPDSWGYEQYFGPGTRLTVT.

The V gene is TRBV4-1, the J gene TRBJ1-2; D possibly corresponds to TRBD1 (5 bases). The V gene lost 4 bases and the J gene lost 2 bases, with 11 bases spanning the gap. CDR1 is MGHRA and CDR2 is YSYEKL in the germline V gene. This CDR3 comprises 14 residues. This chain's CDR3 is CASSPWEGNYGYTF. The CDR3 DNA reads TGCGCCAGCAGCCCCTGGGAGGGGAACTATGGCTACACCTTC.

This clone was seen once. The chain combines TRBV11-2 with TRBJ1-3; no definite D call. The CDR3 totals 13 residues. V was trimmed by 7 bases and J by 4 bases, leaving 11 bases between them. The germline V gene has CDR1 SGHAT and CDR2 FQNNGV. For the CDR3, the DNA is TGTGCCAGCACCCCACCGTGGGGAAACACCATATATTTT. Encoded protein: CASTPPWGNTIYF.

This chain joins TRBV29-1 and TRBJ2-1; a possible D gene is TRBD1 (6 bases). V was pared by 8 bases and J by 0 bases, with 14 bases between. Looked up from germline, CDR1 is SQVTM and CDR2 is ANQGSEA. The CDR3 extends over 14 amino acids. CDR3 sequence (DNA): TGCAGCACCGAGGGGGTTAGCTCCTACAATGAGCAGTTCTTC. Translated, it gives CSTEGVSSYNEQFF.

The V call is TRBV5-6, the J call TRBJ2-1; no definite D call. The CDR3 sequence is 13 residues long. CDR1 is SGHDT, CDR2 YYEEEE, per germline. Trimming took off 9 bases at V and 0 bases at J, with 10 bases between the two ends. DNA of the CDR3: TGTGCCATGGGAAGTTCCTCCTACAATGAGCAGTTCTTC. Amino acid sequence: CAMGSSSYNEQFF.

This clone was observed once. This chain uses TRBV7-9 with TRBJ1-1; unclear D gene. Looked up from germline, CDR1 is SEHNR and CDR2 is FQNEAQ (reference sequence). Trimming cost V 0 bases and J 1 base, with 9 bases left between them. The CDR3 spans 15 residues. CDR3 protein: CASSLAAGANTEAFF. As DNA, the CDR3 is TGTGCCAGCAGCTTAGCGGCCGGTGCGAACACTGAAGCTTTCTTT.

The chain combines TRBV5-4 with TRBJ2-7; 14 bases are shared with TRBD2. Trimming at V came to 0 bases and at J to 7 bases, leaving 3 bases not matched to a gene. CDR1 is SGHNT, CDR2 YYREEE, per germline (reference sequence). This CDR3 has 15 residues. CDR3 nucleotides: TGTGCCAGCAGCTTGGGACTAGCGGGAGGGGGAGAGCAGTACTTC. Protein product: CASSLGLAGGGEQYF.

The chain has TRBV5-6 and TRBJ2-7; 7 nucleotides agree with TRBD2. With V trimmed by 6 bases and J by 6 bases, 15 bases remained unmatched. The CDR3 runs 15 residues. The germline gives CDR1 SGHDT, CDR2 YYEEEE. CDR3 residues: CASTTGSGVRGEQYF. CDR3 DNA: TGTGCCAGCACTACGGGGAGCGGGGTCCGCGGCGAGCAGTACTTC.

The CDR3 bases are TGTGCCAGCAGCTTAGTGGGAGGGGTGAACAATGAGCAGTTCTTC. This encodes CASSLVGGVNNEQFF. V gene TRBV11-2 combines with J gene TRBJ2-1, with 7 positions matching TRBD2. V was pared by 1 base and J by 5 bases, with 5 bases of the junction left unmatched. Germline CDR1 reads SGHAT; CDR2 reads FQNNGV. The CDR3 contains 15 residues.

The J gene is TRBJ2-7, the V gene TRBV5-8; perhaps D is TRBD1 or TRBD2 (6 bases each). CDR1 and CDR2 from the germline V gene are SGHTS and YDEGEE. Between the trimmed V and J ends, which lost 2 bases and 5 bases, there was a span of 11 bases. CDR3 length: 13 amino acids. The CDR3 reads CASSFLGGHEQYF. The CDR3 nucleotides are TGTGCCAGCAGCTTTTTGGGGGGCCACGAGCAGTACTTC.

V usage is TRBV7-2 and J usage is TRBJ2-7; TRBD2 might be the D (5 bases). The CDR3 runs to 13 residues. CDR1 SGHTA and CDR2 FQGNSA come from the germline V gene. Trimming cost V 5 bases and J 5 bases, with 13 bases left between them. The CDR3 region is CASSLEGADEQYF. The CDR3, as DNA: TGTGCCAGCAGCCTCGAGGGTGCAGACGAGCAGTACTTC.

This chain joins TRBV4-1 and TRBJ1-1, with 10 bases aligning to TRBD1. The ends lost 5 bases at V and 0 bases at J; junction bases unmatched: 3. The CDR3 extends over 15 amino acids. CDR1 is MGHRA, CDR2 YSYEKL, per germline. The CDR3 loop is CASSADRGVNTEAFF. Here the CDR3 DNA reads TGCGCCAGCAGCGCGGACAGGGGGGTGAACACTGAAGCTTTCTTT.

The chain joins TRBV27 to TRBJ1-4; TRBD1 might be the D (6 bases). The CDR3 contains 14 residues. Germline assignment: CDR1 MNHEY and CDR2 SMNVEV (reference sequence). Trimming took 6 bases from V and 4 from J, leaving 12 bases between them. The DNA of the CDR3 is TGTGCCAGCAGACGGGGGGCAGGTAATGAAAAACTGTTTTTT. Amino acids: CASRRGAGNEKLFF.